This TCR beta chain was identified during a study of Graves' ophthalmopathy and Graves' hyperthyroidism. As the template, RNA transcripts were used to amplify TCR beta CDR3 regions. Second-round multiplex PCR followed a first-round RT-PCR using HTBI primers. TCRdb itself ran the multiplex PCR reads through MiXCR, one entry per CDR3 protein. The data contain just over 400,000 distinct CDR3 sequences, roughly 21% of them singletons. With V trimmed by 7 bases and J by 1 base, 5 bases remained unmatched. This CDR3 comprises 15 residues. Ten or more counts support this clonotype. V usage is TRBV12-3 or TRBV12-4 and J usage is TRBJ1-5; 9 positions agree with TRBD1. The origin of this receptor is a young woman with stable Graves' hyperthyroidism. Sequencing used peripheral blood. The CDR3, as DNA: TGTGCCAGCACCCCGGGACAGGGAAGCAATCAGCCCCAGCATTTT. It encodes CASTPGQGSNQPQHF.